The present T cell receptor (beta chain) was sequenced within a study of T-cell reconstitution after alpha-beta-depleted transplantation in children (dated by TCRdb to 2016 to 2018). As for the study more broadly: Using TCR repertoire profiling, the study followed T-cell immune reconstitution in a quantitative way in children after TCRalphabeta/CD19-depleted allogeneic hematopoietic cell transplantation.

This clonotype was seen at least ten times. This receptor's antigen is unknown. It has no much larger one-base neighbor in the sample; base qualities were not kept. The time point label here, explained by the study, means: day 60 (about 2 months) after transplantation. What the treatment or condition label conveys for this sample: allogeneic hematopoietic cell transplantation with graft depleted of TCRalphabeta T cells and CD19 B cells. TCRalphabeta/CD19-depleted allogeneic hematopoietic cell grafts were given to the transplant recipients, all of whom were children. Trimming costs V 4 bases and J 2 bases, and their ends lie 9 bases apart. In the germline V gene, CDR1 corresponds to SGHDT and CDR2 to YYEEEE. The CDR3 has 13 amino acids, counting the end cysteine and phenylalanine. Only the CDR3 DNA is retained, 39 bases long and in frame from the first base. Library construction relied on PCR. Sequencing used an Illumina HiSeq 2500. Molecular barcoding was employed in the preparation of TCR libraries, with unique molecular identifiers being used to normalize TCRbeta repertoire quantification. Using fastp at Q25 and MiXCR, TCRdb reprocessed the public reads and kept productive beta chains. Records with the same CDR3 protein are collapsed into one entry carrying the most frequent genes and DNA. Counted in this sample were over 100,000 distinct CDR3 sequences; 4.5% to 7.5% of them appeared once. The ten largest clones take up 5.5% to 7% of the sample.

The research as a whole found: In some patients, the high TCRbeta diversity seen at day 60 was put down to recipient T cells and intrathymic progenitors that had survived conditioning. Over subsequent months, a decline in hyperexpanded clone frequencies was noted, and after one year, T-cell counts and TCRbeta diversity were mostly ascribed to newly produced T cells. The apparently early recovery of alphabetaT-cell counts about two months after transplant reportedly depended on only several hundred rapidly expanded clones that came from non-depleted graft cells.

The receptor's source is a female patient aged 2-10 years who had a stem cell transplant for Fanconi anemia, so the T cells may come from the graft donor. Here the chain combines TRBV5-6 and TRBJ2-5; confidence is insufficient to name the D gene. The sequencing used PBMCs, mostly from graft donor cells, collected 60 days after TCRalphabeta/CD19-depleted stem cell transplant. CDR3 loop: CASSLPLQETQYF. The DNA is TGTGCCAGCAGCCTCCCTTTACAAGAGACCCAGTACTTC.